Only one count was recorded for the clone carrying this T cell receptor beta chain. Its antigen is undetermined. The CDR3 is 15 amino acids. Trimming pared 2 bases from V and 1 base from J, leaving 9 bases between. In germline, CDR1 is SGHRS, CDR2 YFSETQ. After constant-region reverse-primer amplification, full-length variable regions underwent semi-nested PCR with Nested Universal Primer A. MiXCR, run by TCRdb on the 5' RACE reads, gives a single entry per CDR3 protein. The sample shows fewer than 60,000 distinct CDR3 sequences, 28% of them seen only once. Points from the study as a whole: Tumor memory CD4+ T cell TCR gene usage was found to cluster with blood and lymph node memory CD4+ cells and with lymph node naive CD4+ cells. Tumor-infiltrating Treg TCR alpha and beta sequences overlapped most with tumor naive CD4+ T cells, then blood naive.

Naive CD4+ T cells were purified with Tregs depleted by CD25. Source material: naive CD4+ T cells sorted from blood. Documented subset: naive CD4+ T cells, CD4+CD45RA+CD25-. The chain couples TRBV5-1 to TRBJ2-2, with D unclear. The receptor was derived from a female donor with breast cancer. The CDR3 loop reads CASSFSDWNTGELFF. Here the CDR3 DNA reads TGCGCCAGCAGCTTTAGTGACTGGAACACCGGGGAGCTGTTTTTT.